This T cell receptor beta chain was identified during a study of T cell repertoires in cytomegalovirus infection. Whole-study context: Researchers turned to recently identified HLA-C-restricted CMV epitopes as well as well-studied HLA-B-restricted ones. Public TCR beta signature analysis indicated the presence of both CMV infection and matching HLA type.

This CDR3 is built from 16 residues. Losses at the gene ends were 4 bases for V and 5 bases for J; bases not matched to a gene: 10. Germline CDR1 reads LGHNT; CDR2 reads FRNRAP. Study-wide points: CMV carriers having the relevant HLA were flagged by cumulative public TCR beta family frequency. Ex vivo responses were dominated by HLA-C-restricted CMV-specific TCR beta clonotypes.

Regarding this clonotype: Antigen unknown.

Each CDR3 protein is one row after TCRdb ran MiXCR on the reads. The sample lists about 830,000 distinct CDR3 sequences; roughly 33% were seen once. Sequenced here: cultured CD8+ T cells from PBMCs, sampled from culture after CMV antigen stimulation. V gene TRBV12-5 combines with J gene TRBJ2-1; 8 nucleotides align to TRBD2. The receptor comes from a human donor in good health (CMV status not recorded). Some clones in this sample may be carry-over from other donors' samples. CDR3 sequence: CASGYLPGGVNNEQFF. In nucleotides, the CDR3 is TGTGCTAGTGGTTATCTCCCGGGGGGGGTGAACAATGAGCAGTTCTTC. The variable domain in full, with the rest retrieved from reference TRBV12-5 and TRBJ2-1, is DARVTQTPRHKVTEMGQEVTMRCQPILGHNTVFWYRQTMMQGLELLAYFRNRAPLDDSGMPKDRFSAEMPDATLATLKIQPSEPRDSAVYFCASGYLPGGVNNEQFFGPGTRLTVL.